Listed below are T cell receptor beta chains from one sample, sequenced in a study of OX40 agonist ivuxolimab in advanced cancers. Sequenced by immunoSEQ multiplex PCR; TCRdb stores in-frame clones only, minus some. The table records about 60,000 clones, 84% of them present only once. The sequences come from CD4+ or CD8+ T cells sorted from blood, collected in a trial of the OX40 agonist ivuxolimab. Receptor source: an adult with an advanced solid tumor such as melanoma, head and neck, liver or kidney cancer. Both conserved end residues are part of each CDR3. A D gene is named only where the DNA matches it firmly.

DNA: TGTGCCAGCAGCTTAGCGGTAGCGGTCGATACGCAGTATTTT; CDR3: CASSLAVAVDTQYF; D: NA; J: TRBJ2-3; V: TRBV7-8
DNA: TGTGCCAGCTCACCACTTACTAGCGGAAACAATGAGCAGTTCTTC; CDR3: CASSPLTSGNNEQFF; D: TRBD2; J: TRBJ2-1; V: TRBV18
DNA: TGTGCCTGGAGCTCACAGGGGTTCGGGGAGCTGTTTTTT; CDR3: CAWSSQGFGELFF; D: TRBD1; J: TRBJ2-2; V: TRBV30
DNA: TGTGCCAGCATATCGGGGACTAGCGGCTACAATGAGCAGTTCTTC; CDR3: CASISGTSGYNEQFF; D: TRBD2; J: TRBJ2-1; V: TRBV2
DNA: TGTGCCAGCAGCTTGGCGGCAGCCTCTGGAAACACCATATATTTT; CDR3: CASSLAAASGNTIYF; D: NA; J: TRBJ1-3; V: TRBV4-2
DNA: TGTGCCACCAGCAGAGGTGGCAAGGTAGGGGAAAAACTGTTTTTT; CDR3: CATSRGGKVGEKLFF; D: NA; J: TRBJ1-4; V: TRBV15
DNA: TGCAGCGTTGTACCCGGGGGACGGGGATTAGGGTCCAGTTATGGCTACACCTTC; CDR3: CSVVPGGRGLGSSYGYTF; D: NA; J: TRBJ1-2; V: TRBV29-1
DNA: TGTGCCAGCAGCACTAGCGGGAACTACAATGAGCAGTTCTTC; CDR3: CASSTSGNYNEQFF; D: TRBD2; J: TRBJ2-1; V: TRBV27
DNA: TGTGCCAGCAGCGAACTAAGGGAAGAGACCCAGTACTTC; CDR3: CASSELREETQYF; D: NA; J: TRBJ2-5; V: TRBV7-6
DNA: TGTGCCAGCAGTACTAGCGGGAGGAGAGATGAGCAGTTCTTC; CDR3: CASSTSGRRDEQFF; D: TRBD2; J: TRBJ2-1; V: TRBV7-2
DNA: TGCGCCAGCAGCTTGGCCGGTCAGTATTCAGATACGCAGTATTTT; CDR3: CASSLAGQYSDTQYF; D: NA; J: TRBJ2-3; V: TRBV5-1
DNA: TGCGCCAGCAGCCCGACGGTCGGGGAGATGAACACTGAAGCTTTCTTT; CDR3: CASSPTVGEMNTEAFF; D: NA; J: TRBJ1-1; V: TRBV4-3
DNA: TGCGCCAGCAGCCCGGGACAGGGGAGCTCTGGAAACACCATATATTTT; CDR3: CASSPGQGSSGNTIYF; D: TRBD1; J: TRBJ1-3; V: TRBV5-1
DNA: TGTGCCAGCACCTACTCCGGGACCCCCACCGAGACCCAGTACTTC; CDR3: CASTYSGTPTETQYF; D: NA; J: TRBJ2-5; V: TRBV7-2
DNA: TGCAGCGTCGGGGGACAGGGGGGTGCCGAAGCTTTCTTT; CDR3: CSVGGQGGAEAFF; D: TRBD1; J: TRBJ1-1; V: TRBV29-1